Sequencing of this TCR beta chain was carried out in a study of cytomegalovirus exposure and HLA in healthy donors. Study information: When 398 donors were genotyped, around 77% of them were found to fall in the Caucasian-associated ancestry cluster. Study outcomes and limitations: Later analysis associated a missense DCLRE1C variant with TCR beta V- and J-gene trimming.

V shed 6 bases, J shed 7 bases, and the junction held 6 bases outside the gene matches. The CDR3 loop spans 14 amino acids. The germline V gene encodes CDR1 SNHLY and CDR2 FYNNEI. The PCR used 60 Vbeta and 13 Jbeta primers. Measured with immunoSEQ multiplex PCR; TCRdb has only the in-frame clones, and not every one. The repertoire includes 60,000 to 75,000 clones, roughly four fifths of them detected once, and 22% sits in the top ten. Note on this clone: Antigen unknown.

This clonotype originated in a woman in her 30s in good health and CMV-seropositive. The V gene is TRBV2, the J gene TRBJ1-5; 10 bases fit TRBD1. Material for sequencing was PBMCs. CDR3 loop: CASRQDRGPQPQHF. Written as DNA, the CDR3 is TGTGCCAGCAGACAAGACAGGGGGCCCCAGCCCCAGCATTTT.